This T cell receptor beta chain is from a study of blood T cell repertoires in COVID-19. The CDR3 length is 13 residues. Trimming left V 0 bases short and J 4 bases short, with 7 bases between. Per the germline V gene, CDR1 is SGHDT and CDR2 is YYEEEE. Authors' analysis steps: Reference gene primer amplification gave estimated nucleated cell counts. Clones were sequenced by immunoSEQ multiplex PCR, and TCRdb holds only the in-frame ones, with some missing. Clone size and the V and J calls come from that table; the DNA yielded D and trimming. This table has some 66,000 clones, roughly nine tenths appearing once.

The clonotype originates from a human donor in a cohort sampled during active COVID-19. The chain links TRBV5-6 to TRBJ1-2; D remains unclear. The sequenced material came from peripheral blood. CDR3 bases: TGTGCCAGCAGCTTGGCCGGGTCCTATGGCTACACCTTC. Translation gives CASSLAGSYGYTF.